The 26 T cell receptor beta chains listed next were all sequenced from one sample in a study of blood T cell repertoires in COVID-19. Only in-frame clones appear in the TCRdb table, and some are missing; sequencing was by immunoSEQ multiplex PCR. The sample has 130,000 to 150,000 clones; about nine tenths are singletons. Sequencing used peripheral blood. Receptors were obtained from a human donor in a cohort sampled during active COVID-19.

This clone showed up just once. The chain combines TRBV24-1 with TRBJ1-5; 11 bases are a match to TRBD1. The CDR3 contains 15 residues. Germline V gives CDR1 KGHDR, CDR2 SFDVKD. Germline trimming cut 3 bases from V and 7 bases from J; bases unmatched to any gene: 4. CDR3 residues: CATSDPRTGGQPQHF. The CDR3 bases are TGTGCCACCAGTGATCCTCGGACAGGGGGCCAGCCCCAGCATTTT.

This chain uses TRBV7-2 with TRBJ2-1; TRBD2 aligns across 10 bases. Germline V gives CDR1 SGHTA, CDR2 FQGNSA. The CDR3 runs to 15 residues. The J segment lost 7 bases and the V segment lost 0 bases, leaving 3 bases of the junction unmatched. Here the CDR3 DNA reads TGTGCCAGCAGCTTAGCGGGACTAGCGACTAATGAGCAGTTCTTC. It translates to CASSLAGLATNEQFF.

The rearrangement links TRBV6-2 or TRBV6-3 to TRBJ1-1, with a weak D call TRBD1 (5 bases). The CDR3 loop spans 13 amino acids. Germline loops: CDR1 MNHEY, CDR2 SVGEGT. V shed 5 bases and J shed 0 bases, with 7 bases lying between them. The CDR3 loop reads CASSVQVNTEAFF. The CDR3 nucleotides are TGTGCCAGCAGTGTACAGGTGAACACTGAAGCTTTCTTT.

The V gene is TRBV28, the J gene TRBJ1-2, with D tentatively TRBD1 (6 bases). The CDR3 sequence is 14 residues long. Between the trimmed V and J ends, which lost 7 bases and 8 bases, there was a span of 20 bases. The germline CDR1 and CDR2 sequences are MDHEN and SYDVKM. The CDR3 region is CASNSLPTGRGYTF. The CDR3 nucleotides read TGTGCCAGCAATTCTCTCCCGACAGGACGGGGCTACACCTTC.

This clone was picked up one time. Compared with germline, one end of the junction differs, possibly owing to a read error. The rearrangement uses TRBV29-1 and TRBJ2-2; D possibly corresponds to TRBD2 (6 bases). Germline CDR1 SQVTM, CDR2 ANQGSEA. The CDR3 contains 17 residues. CDR3 loop: CSERGGGNVVNAGELFF. In DNA, the CDR3 is TGCAGCGAACGGGGTGGGGGGAATGTCGTGAACGCCGGGGAGCTGTTTTTT.

V and J are TRBV4-3 and TRBJ2-1; TRBD1 matches 8 bases. From germline, CDR1 is LGHNA and CDR2 YSLEER. This CDR3 comprises 13 residues. Unmatched junction bases numbered 3, after V lost 4 bases and J lost 7 bases. CDR3 bases: TGCGCCAGCAGCCTTGACAGGGGAAATGAGCAGTTCTTC. Residues: CASSLDRGNEQFF.

The chain employs TRBV7-6 and TRBJ1-5; the D gene is possibly TRBD1 (6 bases). The germline V and J ends were trimmed by 4 bases and 6 bases, with 13 bases remaining between them. This CDR3 has 14 amino acids. Germline CDR1 reads SGHVS; CDR2 reads FNYEAQ. The CDR3 sequence: CASSSGGAGQPQHF. The DNA of the CDR3 is TGTGCCAGCAGCTCCGGGGGGGCAGGTCAGCCCCAGCATTTT.

This chain connects TRBV10-3 to TRBJ1-5, with 9 nucleotides matching TRBD1. Germline assignment: CDR1 ENHRY and CDR2 SYGVKD. CDR3 length: 13 amino acids. V dropped 4 bases and J dropped 9; count of bases not matched to a gene: 4. The CDR3 DNA sequence: TGTGCCATCAGTGGGGACAGGGCAACGCCCCAGCATTTT. The encoded protein is CAISGDRATPQHF.

The rearrangement joins TRBV4-1 to TRBJ2-1, with TRBD1 matching over 11 bases. CDR1 and CDR2 from the germline V gene are MGHRA and YSYEKL. V trimming: 1 base; J trimming: 6 bases; junction bases outside the gene matches: 5. This CDR3 spans 16 amino acids. CDR3 DNA sequence: TGCGCCAGCAGCCAAGTGGGGACAGGGGGGCGCAATGAGCAGTTCTTC. Translation gives CASSQVGTGGRNEQFF.

The chain uses TRBV18 and TRBJ1-2, with a weak D call TRBD1 (5 bases). Germline values: CDR1 KGHSH, CDR2 LQKENI. The length of the CDR3 is 14 residues. V was shortened by 0 bases and J by 2 bases, with 7 bases between the two germline ends. CDR3 loop: CASSPPGGNYGYTF. The CDR3 DNA reads as TGTGCCAGCTCACCACCGGGGGGGAACTATGGCTACACCTTC.

In the case of this clone: The same CDR3 arises from other DNA sequences in this sample as well. The rearrangement links TRBV27 to TRBJ1-5; 7 bases match TRBD1. Germline lookup yields CDR1 MNHEY and CDR2 SMNVEV (reference sequence). This CDR3 comprises 14 residues. With V trimmed by 6 bases and J by 3 bases, 5 bases remained unmatched. CDR3 loop: CASSPGTVNQPQHF. The CDR3 DNA follows: TGTGCCAGCAGCCCCGGGACAGTCAATCAGCCCCAGCATTTT.

The rearrangement links TRBV9 to TRBJ2-1; a possible D gene is TRBD2 (5 bases). The CDR3 is 15 residues long. The germline V gene has CDR1 SGDLS and CDR2 YYNGEE. Trimming removed 0 bases from V and 10 bases from J, with 17 bases in between. The CDR3 is CASSVGSNLGGEQFF. The CDR3 region has the DNA TGTGCCAGCAGCGTAGGATCTAATTTGGGCGGGGAGCAGTTCTTC.

This clone was recorded a few times. V gene TRBV7-3 combines with J gene TRBJ2-2, with D hard to call. The V gene lost 5 bases and the J gene lost 1 base, with 14 bases spanning the gap. The CDR3 is 16 residues long. Germline-derived CDR1 and CDR2 are SGHTA and FQGTGA. The CDR3 protein is CASSPRGYLNTGELFF. CDR3 in DNA: TGTGCCAGCAGCCCTCGCGGCTACCTGAACACCGGGGAGCTGTTTTTT.

The rearrangement uses TRBV7-2 and TRBJ2-7; 11 bases are shared with TRBD2. V dropped 5 bases and J dropped 3; count of bases not matched to a gene: 9. The CDR3 has 16 residues. In germline, CDR1 is SGHTA, CDR2 FQGNSA. This chain's CDR3 is CASSPQLAGESYEQYF. DNA for the CDR3: TGTGCCAGCAGCCCTCAACTAGCGGGAGAGAGCTACGAGCAGTACTTC.

The rearrangement joins TRBV11-1 to TRBJ2-3; the match to TRBD2 covers 7 bases. Germline CDR1 SGHAT, CDR2 FQDESV (reference sequence). The CDR3 is made up of 15 amino acids. J lost 4 bases, V lost 0 bases, and 4 bases had no gene match. The CDR3 here is CASSLAGGYPDTQYF. CDR3 DNA: TGTGCCAGCAGCTTAGCGGGGGGGTACCCAGATACGCAGTATTTT.

The V and J genes are TRBV7-8 and TRBJ2-5; 10 positions match TRBD1. CDR1 is SGHVS and CDR2 is FQNEAQ in the germline V gene. The ends lost 5 bases at V and 10 bases at J; junction bases unmatched: 10. The CDR3 sequence is 14 residues long. CDR3 region: CASSPTLRTGGQYF. Here the CDR3 DNA reads TGTGCCAGCAGCCCCACATTAAGGACAGGGGGCCAGTACTTC.

As to this clone: Other DNA sequences in the same sample also yield this CDR3. The V and J genes are TRBV28 and TRBJ2-6; the D is unclear. Per the germline V gene, CDR1 is MDHEN and CDR2 is SYDVKM. This CDR3 has 14 amino acids. V was trimmed by 2 bases and J by 2 bases, leaving 4 bases between them. The CDR3 protein is CASSLRAGANVLTF. CDR3 in DNA: TGTGCCAGCAGTTTACGGGCTGGGGCCAACGTCCTGACTTTC.

The chain recombines TRBV11-2 with TRBJ1-4; TRBD1 is a possible D gene (6 bases). V shed 5 bases and J shed 15 bases, with 16 bases lying between them. Germline CDR1 SGHAT, CDR2 FQNNGV. The length of the CDR3 is 12 residues. The CDR3 sequence: CASSPGLSGVFF. The CDR3 nucleotides are TGTGCCAGCAGCCCAGGTCTCTCAGGGGTGTTTTTT.

V usage is TRBV6-2 or TRBV6-3 and J usage is TRBJ1-1, with D hard to call. Germline CDR1 MNHEY, CDR2 SVGEGT. V shed 2 bases and J shed 1 base, with 8 bases lying between them. The CDR3 contains 14 residues. Here the CDR3 reads CASSYTTGNTEAFF. For the CDR3, the DNA is TGTGCCAGCAGTTACACCACCGGGAACACTGAAGCTTTCTTT.

This clone was picked up a small number of times. The V gene is TRBV30, the J gene TRBJ2-1; TRBD1 agrees at 7 bases. The germline gives CDR1 GTSNPN, CDR2 SVGIG (reference sequence). The CDR3 contains 13 residues. V trimming: 4 bases; J trimming: 4 bases; junction bases outside the gene matches: 4. The CDR3 spells CAWKGTEYNEQFF. CDR3 in DNA: TGTGCCTGGAAAGGGACAGAATACAATGAGCAGTTCTTC.

Comment on this clone: The sample carries other DNA sequences with the same CDR3. CDR3 sequence: CASSLGQGSYNEQFF. The CDR3 region has the DNA TGCGCCAGCAGCCTCGGACAGGGTTCCTACAATGAGCAGTTCTTC. The rearrangement joins TRBV5-1 to TRBJ2-1; 8 bases are a match to TRBD1. The CDR3 is 15 amino acids. Germline assignment: CDR1 SGHRS and CDR2 YFSETQ. J was trimmed by 1 base and V by 4 bases; bases with no gene match: 4.

The J gene is TRBJ1-1, the V gene TRBV29-1; D not certain. Between the trimmed V and J ends, which lost 2 bases and 10 bases, there was a span of 11 bases. CDR1 is SQVTM and CDR2 is ANQGSEA in the germline V gene. This CDR3 has 11 residues. DNA for the CDR3: TGCAGCGTTGAAAAGGCGGTCGGAGCTTTCTTT. Translating it yields CSVEKAVGAFF.

This chain uses TRBV7-2 with TRBJ2-1, with 9 bases lining up with TRBD1. The germline V gene has CDR1 SGHTA and CDR2 FQGNSA. V lost 4 bases and J lost 2; bases outside the gene matches: 3. This CDR3 region has 15 residues. The DNA of the CDR3 is TGTGCCAGCAGCTGGGGACAGGGAACCTACAATGAGCAGTTCTTC. Residues: CASSWGQGTYNEQFF.

This chain uses TRBV5-1 with TRBJ2-3; a possible D gene is TRBD2 (5 bases). Germline V gives CDR1 SGHRS, CDR2 YFSETQ. This CDR3 spans 15 amino acids. The V and J ends lost 0 bases and 3 bases respectively, with 11 bases between them. The CDR3 bases are TGCGCCAGCAGCTTGGCCCGGAGGAATACAGATACGCAGTATTTT. This translates into CASSLARRNTDTQYF.

The chain joins TRBV9 to TRBJ2-7; 9 nucleotides line up with TRBD2. The CDR3 runs 15 residues. Losses at the gene ends were 0 bases for V and 6 bases for J; bases not matched to a gene: 7. The germline V gene has CDR1 SGDLS and CDR2 YYNGEE. The CDR3 loop is CASSVDGTSRSEQYF. CDR3 in DNA: TGTGCCAGCAGCGTAGATGGGACTAGCCGAAGCGAGCAGTACTTC.

This clone is a singleton in its sample. The chain is built from TRBV7-6 and TRBJ1-6; 8 bases map to TRBD1. The CDR3 spans 16 residues. Germline loops: CDR1 SGHVS, CDR2 FNYEAQ. V lost 0 bases, J lost 7 bases, and 5 bases stayed unmatched. This CDR3 is CASSLARGPDNSPLHF. The DNA of the CDR3 is TGTGCCAGCAGCTTAGCCAGGGGGCCCGACAATTCACCCCTCCACTTT.